One sample yielded the 20 T cell receptor beta chains listed below, sequenced in a study of CD8 T cells in Susac syndrome. An amount of RNA that ranged from roughly 0.45 to 1 ug was reverse transcribed with random hexamers. MiXCR, run by TCRdb on the immunoSEQ multiplex PCR reads, gives a single entry per CDR3 protein. The sample yields some 200,000 distinct CDR3 sequences, around 95% seen once. Sequencing was performed on CD8+ T cells from PBMCs. The receptors shown here come from a human donor with Susac syndrome.

The chain is built from TRBV30 and TRBJ1-1; no clear D. Germline V gene sequence: CDR1 GTSNPN, CDR2 SVGIG (reference sequence). V lost 6 bases and J lost 0, with 14 bases in between. The CDR3 has 14 residues. The CDR3 sequence: CACTGPTVNTEAFF. The CDR3, as DNA: TGTGCCTGCACTGGCCCGACCGTGAACACTGAAGCTTTCTTT. Full variable domain (remainder filled in from reference TRBV30 and TRBJ1-1): SQTIHQWPATLVQPVGSPLSLECTVEGTSNPNLYWYRQAAGRGLQLLFYSVGIGQISSEVPQNLSASRPQDRQFILSSKKLLLSDSGFYLCACTGPTVNTEAFFGQGTRLTVV.

V usage is TRBV6-5 and J usage is TRBJ1-5; D is unclear. Germline loops: CDR1 MNHEY, CDR2 SVGAGI. This CDR3 has 15 amino acids. V shed 0 bases and J shed 0 bases, with 6 bases lying between them. The CDR3 DNA is TGTGCCAGCAGTTACTCGAGCCGTAGCAATCAGCCCCAGCATTTT. It is translated as CASSYSSRSNQPQHF.

This sequence joins TRBV20-1 and TRBJ2-1; 9 bases are a match to TRBD2. With V trimmed by 8 bases and J by 15 bases, 14 bases remained unmatched. The germline V gene has CDR1 DFQATT and CDR2 SNEGSKA (reference sequence). CDR3 length: 12 residues. The CDR3 nucleotides read TGCAGTCCAACAATAGAGCGGGGGGCGGGGTTCTTC. Encoded protein: CSPTIERGAGFF.

This sequence joins TRBV30 and TRBJ2-2; D is unclear. Germline assignment: CDR1 GTSNPN and CDR2 SVGIG (reference sequence). V was pared by 8 bases and J by 3 bases, with 7 bases between. This CDR3 spans 11 amino acids. The CDR3 bases are TGTGCCAGGCTGGACACCGGGGAGCTGTTTTTT. It yields the protein CARLDTGELFF. The full variable domain, its missing parts supplied by reference TRBV30 and TRBJ2-2, is SQTIHQWPATLVQPVGSPLSLECTVEGTSNPNLYWYRQAAGRGLQLLFYSVGIGQISSEVPQNLSASRPQDRQFILSSKKLLLSDSGFYLCARLDTGELFFGEGSRLTVL.

This chain uses TRBV7-2 with TRBJ2-1, with 10 bases lining up with TRBD2. The CDR3 is 14 amino acids. V was clipped by 2 bases and J by 10 bases; unmatched bases: 5. The germline V gene encodes CDR1 SGHTA and CDR2 FQGNSA. The CDR3 spells CASSLKAGGHEQFF. The CDR3 DNA follows: TGTGCCAGCAGCTTAAAAGCGGGGGGGCACGAGCAGTTCTTC.

The chain couples TRBV6-2 or TRBV6-3 to TRBJ2-2, with D tentatively TRBD1 (7 bases). The CDR3 runs to 16 residues. Trimming pared 4 bases from V and 4 bases from J, leaving 16 bases between. The germline V gene encodes CDR1 MNHEY and CDR2 SVGEGT. The CDR3 nucleotides read TGTGCCAGCAGTTCACCAGGGGGAGGCGGCACCGGGGAGCTGTTTTTT. Protein sequence: CASSSPGGGGTGELFF.

This sequence joins TRBV5-6 and TRBJ2-7; D is uncertain. Germline CDR1 and CDR2: SGHDT and YYEEEE. V gave up 1 base and J gave up 7 bases, with 6 bases separating them. The CDR3 totals 11 residues. The CDR3 DNA reads as TGTGCCAGCAGCTTGACCGAAGAGCAGTACTTC. Translated, it gives CASSLTEEQYF. Full variable domain (remainder filled in from reference TRBV5-6 and TRBJ2-7): DAGVTQSPTHLIKTRGQQVTLRCSPKSGHDTVSWYQQALGQGPQFIFQYYEEEERQRGNFPDRFSGHQFPNYSSELNVNALLLGDSALYLCASSLTEEQYFGPGTRLTVT.

The genes are TRBV9 and TRBJ2-2; maybe TRBD1 (5 bases). The CDR3 loop spans 18 amino acids. Trimming cost V 4 bases and J 1 base, with 20 bases left between them. Germline CDR1 is SGDLS and CDR2 is YYNGEE. The CDR3 loop is CASSFPFLQALNTGELFF. CDR3 DNA: TGTGCCAGCAGCTTCCCCTTCCTACAGGCCTTGAACACCGGGGAGCTGTTTTTT. The whole variable domain, remainder taken from reference TRBV9 and TRBJ2-2, is DSGVTQTPKHLITATGQRVTLRCSPRSGDLSVYWYQQSLDQGLQFLIQYYNGEERAKGNILERFSAQQFPDLHSELNLSSLELGDSALYFCASSFPFLQALNTGELFFGEGSRLTVL.

This clonotype was seen just once. The J gene is TRBJ2-5, the V gene TRBV5-6; 9 nucleotides align to TRBD1. The CDR3 is made up of 16 amino acids. Germline loops: CDR1 SGHDT, CDR2 YYEEEE. The V and J ends lost 2 bases and 1 base, in that order; junction bases with no gene match: 6. The CDR3 spells CASSFGTGLFQETQYF. CDR3 coding DNA: TGTGCCAGCAGCTTCGGGACAGGGCTTTTCCAAGAGACCCAGTACTTC.

V gene TRBV4-1 combines with J gene TRBJ1-5; D is undetermined. V shed 0 bases and J shed 3 bases, with 9 bases lying between them. The germline CDR1 and CDR2 sequences are MGHRA and YSYEKL. The CDR3 is 15 amino acids. The CDR3 DNA sequence: TGCGCCAGCAGCCAAGACGCCAGCCTCAATCAGCCCCAGCATTTT. It encodes CASSQDASLNQPQHF.

The chain combines TRBV20-1 with TRBJ2-1; the D call may be TRBD1 or TRBD2 (5 bases each). This CDR3 has 15 residues. Deletions cut 0 bases from V and 7 bases from J, with 16 bases between. CDR1 is DFQATT and CDR2 is SNEGSKA in the germline V gene (reference sequence). The CDR3, as DNA: TGCAGTGCTAGAGAGGGAGAGACAGTTCTTAATGAGCAGTTCTTC. This encodes CSAREGETVLNEQFF.

This rearrangement joins TRBV23-1 to TRBJ2-4, with unresolved D. TRBV23-1 is classed as an ORF, of uncertain function. Between the trimmed V and J ends, which lost 2 bases and 7 bases, there was a span of 33 bases. The CDR3 sequence is 21 residues long. The CDR3 region is CASSQTGPVKFPPVQENIQYF. For the CDR3, the DNA is TGCGCCAGCAGTCAAACTGGGCCCGTCAAGTTCCCCCCAGTCCAGGAGAACATTCAGTACTTC.

The chain uses TRBV5-6 and TRBJ2-1, with D maybe TRBD2 (6 bases). This CDR3 is 12 amino acids long. The V gene lost 6 bases and the J gene lost 9 bases, with 13 bases spanning the gap. CDR1 is SGHDT, CDR2 YYEEEE, per germline. CDR3 sequence: CASTFRGSEQFF. CDR3 in DNA: TGTGCCAGCACCTTCCGGGGGTCTGAGCAGTTCTTC.

The rearrangement links TRBV4-1 to TRBJ2-4; D unclear. This CDR3 region has 13 residues. V shed 3 bases and J shed 7 bases, with 10 bases lying between them. Per germline, CDR1 MGHRA and CDR2 YSYEKL. CDR3 in amino acids: CASSHIGSNIQYF. DNA of the CDR3: TGCGCCAGCAGCCATATCGGGTCCAACATTCAGTACTTC.

The chain uses TRBV4-2 and TRBJ1-1; the D is unclear. The V end was cut by 3 bases, the J end by 2 bases, with 7 bases between. The CDR3 sequence is 13 residues long. Germline assignment: CDR1 LGHNA and CDR2 YNFKEQ. The CDR3: CASSHDDNTEAFF. The CDR3 region has the DNA TGTGCCAGCAGCCACGATGATAACACTGAAGCTTTCTTT.

V is TRBV11-2 and J is TRBJ1-2; D is undetermined. Per germline, CDR1 SGHAT and CDR2 FQNNGV. The CDR3 runs 13 residues. The germline V and J ends were trimmed by 1 base and 5 bases, with 8 bases remaining between them. In DNA, the CDR3 is TGTGCCAGCAGCTTAGCGACATCTTATGGCTACACCTTC. It translates to CASSLATSYGYTF.

The chain couples TRBV9 to TRBJ2-1, with TRBD2 identical over 13 bases. Germline loops: CDR1 SGDLS, CDR2 YYNGEE. The CDR3 sequence is 20 residues long. The ends lost 1 base at V and 4 bases at J; junction bases unmatched: 14. The CDR3 coding sequence is TGTGCCAGCAGCGTAAGACTAGCGGGGGGTTGGTCTGTTCTATACAATGAGCAGTTCTTC. Protein sequence: CASSVRLAGGWSVLYNEQFF.

The rearrangement joins TRBV15 to TRBJ2-2, with 11 bases lining up with TRBD2. The CDR3 contains 16 residues. Germline V CDR1 and CDR2: LNHNV, YYDKDF (reference sequence). The trim removed 0 bases at V and 7 bases at J, leaving 4 bases unmatched. DNA for the CDR3: TGTGCCACCAGCAGAGAACTAGCGGGAGTGGACGGGGAGCTGTTTTTT. Translating gives CATSRELAGVDGELFF.

The CDR3 loop reads CASSRNRGVRYEQYF. CDR3 DNA sequence: TGTGCCAGCAGCCGAAACCGAGGGGTACGGTACGAGCAGTACTTC. V is TRBV3-1 and J is TRBJ2-7, with D perhaps TRBD1 or TRBD2 (5 bases each). Trimming pared 4 bases from V and 4 bases from J, leaving 17 bases between. The CDR3 loop spans 15 amino acids. Germline V gives CDR1 LGHDT, CDR2 YNNKEL (reference sequence).

The chain joins TRBV13 to TRBJ2-6; possible D gene TRBD1, 6 bases. Germline CDR1 and CDR2: PRHDT and FYEKMQ (reference sequence). Deletions cut 3 bases from V and 0 bases from J, with 12 bases between. CDR3 length: 17 residues. CDR3 loop: CASSLRTVSSGANVLTF. DNA for the CDR3: TGTGCCAGCAGCTTGAGGACAGTGTCCTCTGGGGCCAACGTCCTGACTTTC.